Listed here are 27 T cell receptor beta chains from one sample, sequenced in a study of shared clonotypes between healthy human individuals. The assay was immunoSEQ multiplex PCR, and TCRdb's table has in-frame clones only and misses some. The sample has about 680,000 clones, under 95% seen once. Naive CD8 isolation took CD45RO-negative cells positively selected for CCR7 and excluded terminally differentiated effector memory CD45RA+ cells. Sequencing was carried out using naive CD8+ T cells sorted from blood. Receptors originate from a man between 25 and 39 years old in good health.

The rearrangement joins TRBV6-1 to TRBJ1-5; no reliable D call. CDR3 length: 16 residues. V was cut by 2 bases and J by 4 bases, with 15 bases left in between. Per the germline V gene, CDR1 is MNHNS and CDR2 is SASEGT. Here the CDR3 reads CASSEITGTVNQPQHF. Written as DNA, the CDR3 is TGTGCCAGCAGTGAAATCACCGGCACGGTAAATCAGCCCCAGCATTTT.

The chain is built from TRBV2 and TRBJ2-7; D is perhaps TRBD1 (6 bases). Germline V gene sequence: CDR1 SNHLY, CDR2 FYNNEI. The CDR3 totals 12 residues. Trimming pared 9 bases from V and 3 bases from J, leaving 12 bases between. The CDR3 nucleotides are TGTGCCAGTAGAGTCAGGGGCTACGAGCAGTACTTC. This sequence encodes CASRVRGYEQYF.

The chain's CDR3 is CASSANGALSDEQYF. In DNA, the CDR3 is TGTGCCAGCAGCGCGAACGGGGCCCTGTCCGACGAGCAGTACTTC. The chain employs TRBV9 and TRBJ2-7; D may be TRBD1 or TRBD2 (5 bases each). The germline CDR1 and CDR2 sequences are SGDLS and YYNGEE. This CDR3 has 15 amino acids. V lost 3 bases and J lost 5, with 18 bases in between.

CDR3 bases: TGTGCCAGCAGCCACACCCGGGACGCATCTTACGAGCAGTACTTC. It yields the protein CASSHTRDASYEQYF. V and J are TRBV2 and TRBJ2-7, with D perhaps being TRBD1 or TRBD2 (5 bases each). Germline V gene data show CDR1 as SNHLY and CDR2 as FYNNEI. V was trimmed by 6 bases and J by 4 bases, leaving 19 bases between them. This CDR3 contains 15 residues.

CDR3 nucleotides: TGTGCCAGCAATTCCGGCTCCAACTACGAGCAGTACTTC. Translated, it gives CASNSGSNYEQYF. The rearrangement uses TRBV27 and TRBJ2-7; no clear D. Germline loops: CDR1 MNHEY, CDR2 SMNVEV (reference sequence). Trimming removed 7 bases at V and 3 bases at J, with 13 bases between. The CDR3 runs to 13 residues.

This clone was seen only once. The chain carries TRBV28 and TRBJ1-5, with D maybe TRBD1 (6 bases). The CDR3 is made up of 18 amino acids. Trimming shortened V by 3 bases and J by 4 bases, and 22 bases separated the two germline ends. In germline, CDR1 is MDHEN, CDR2 SYDVKM. The CDR3 region is CASSFGASQGYGNQPQHF. As DNA, the CDR3 is TGTGCCAGCAGTTTTGGCGCTAGTCAGGGGTACGGGAATCAGCCCCAGCATTTT.

V usage is TRBV11-2 and J usage is TRBJ2-7; no clear D gene. Trimming left V 6 bases short and J 0 bases short, with 21 bases between. Germline CDR1 and CDR2: SGHAT and FQNNGV. The CDR3 contains 17 residues. In DNA, the CDR3 is TGTGCCAGCAGAGCCCTCGGCTCTAGTGCCCACTCCTACGAGCAGTACTTC. Amino acid sequence: CASRALGSSAHSYEQYF.

The chain links TRBV6-5 to TRBJ2-5, with D perhaps matching TRBD2 (6 bases). Germline CDR1 is MNHEY and CDR2 is SVGAGI. This CDR3 contains 15 residues. V was pared by 7 bases and J by 2 bases, with 17 bases between. DNA of the CDR3: TGTGCCAGCACGCCTGGAGGGAGCAGACAAGAGACCCAGTACTTC. Translating gives CASTPGGSRQETQYF.

This chain links TRBV13 with TRBJ2-2; 8 bases map to TRBD2. From germline, CDR1 is PRHDT and CDR2 FYEKMQ (reference sequence). The V segment lost 5 bases and the J segment 5 bases; nucleotides outside the gene matches: 13. CDR3 size: 17 residues. DNA of the CDR3: TGTGCCAGCAGCCAGGTGGGCGGGGGGCGTCGGACCGGGGAGCTGTTTTTT. It codes for CASSQVGGGRRTGELFF.

This chain uses TRBV11-2 with TRBJ2-1; TRBD2 matches at 9 bases. Germline trimming cut 4 bases from V and 5 bases from J; bases unmatched to any gene: 6. Germline loops: CDR1 SGHAT, CDR2 FQNNGV. The CDR3 is 15 amino acids. In nucleotides, the CDR3 is TGTGCCAGCAGCTCCCCTAGCGGGGTTGACAATGAGCAGTTCTTC. This gives the protein CASSSPSGVDNEQFF.

The rearrangement links TRBV7-9 to TRBJ2-7; perhaps TRBD2 as D (7 bases). Germline CDR1 and CDR2: SEHNR and FQNEAQ (reference sequence). Trimming cost V 11 bases and J 1 base, with 18 bases left between them. The CDR3 is 14 amino acids. Here the CDR3 reads CAWGGGSSSYEQYF. The CDR3 region has the DNA TGTGCCTGGGGGGGCGGGAGTTCATCCTACGAGCAGTACTTC.

Here the CDR3 DNA reads TGTGCCAGCAGCTTAGAGACGGGGACCCATCAGCCCCAGCATTTT. Its protein product is CASSLETGTHQPQHF. V is TRBV7-6 and J is TRBJ1-5; D perhaps matches TRBD1 (5 bases). Trimming took off 1 base at V and 5 bases at J, with 12 bases between the two ends. The germline V gene encodes CDR1 SGHVS and CDR2 FNYEAQ. This CDR3 spans 15 amino acids.

The chain couples TRBV6-6 to TRBJ2-1; 11 positions agree with TRBD2. This CDR3 is 15 amino acids long. Germline lookup yields CDR1 MNHNY and CDR2 SVGAGI (reference sequence). Unmatched junction bases numbered 3, after V lost 4 bases and J lost 4 bases. The DNA of the CDR3 is TGTGCCAGCAGTTCGACTAGCGGGAAGTACAATGAGCAGTTCTTC. Its translation: CASSSTSGKYNEQFF.

The rearrangement joins TRBV7-9 to TRBJ2-7; the match to TRBD2 covers 9 bases. Germline CDR1 reads SEHNR; CDR2 reads FQNEAQ (reference sequence). CDR3 size: 15 residues. Trimming at V came to 5 bases and at J to 4 bases, leaving 9 bases not matched to a gene. For the CDR3, the DNA is TGTGCCAGCAGCCATCACGGTAGCGGGAGTTACGAGCAGTACTTC. Protein sequence: CASSHHGSGSYEQYF.

The chain has TRBV6-6 and TRBJ2-3, with a possible D match to TRBD1 (6 bases). Germline-derived CDR1 and CDR2 are MNHNY and SVGAGI (reference sequence). Trimming cost V 0 bases and J 4 bases, with 11 bases left between them. This CDR3 has 15 amino acids. The DNA of the CDR3 is TGTGCCAGCAGTTACTCAGGTGGGGGCCCAGATACGCAGTATTTT. Amino acids: CASSYSGGGPDTQYF.

V usage is TRBV2 and J usage is TRBJ2-3, with 8 bases that match TRBD2. Germline-derived CDR1 and CDR2 are SNHLY and FYNNEI. There are 16 residues in the CDR3. Trimming cost V 1 base and J 1 base; bases outside gene matches: 4. This CDR3 is CASSEGTSIGTDTQYF. The CDR3 coding sequence is TGTGCCAGCAGTGAAGGGACTAGCATCGGCACAGATACGCAGTATTTT.

This sequence joins TRBV27 and TRBJ2-2; D remains ambiguous. The CDR3 runs to 13 residues. The V gene lost 3 bases and the J gene lost 9 bases, with 11 bases spanning the gap. CDR1 and CDR2 from the germline V gene are MNHEY and SMNVEV (reference sequence). CDR3 residues: CASSFSHGRELFF. The CDR3 coding sequence is TGTGCCAGCAGTTTCAGCCACGGCCGGGAGCTGTTTTTT.

The chain links TRBV15 to TRBJ2-3; unclear D gene. The CDR3 is 15 residues long. Germline V gene sequence: CDR1 LNHNV, CDR2 YYDKDF (reference sequence). V lost 0 bases and J lost 5, with 12 bases in between. CDR3 residues: CATSREGSGIDTQYF. CDR3 bases: TGTGCCACCAGCAGAGAGGGAAGTGGTATAGATACGCAGTATTTT.

The rearrangement joins TRBV6-1 to TRBJ2-1; either TRBD1 or TRBD2 may fit D (5 bases each). Germline CDR1 reads MNHNS; CDR2 reads SASEGT. Trimming cost V 8 bases and J 9 bases, with 23 bases left between them. This CDR3 region has 15 residues. The CDR3 sequence is CASLLVGEWAFEQFF. CDR3 bases: TGTGCCAGCCTGCTTGTGGGGGAGTGGGCTTTTGAGCAGTTCTTC.

V is TRBV28 and J is TRBJ2-1, with TRBD2 identical over 9 bases. The V gene's germline CDR1 is MDHEN and CDR2 SYDVKM. The CDR3 has 15 residues. With V trimmed by 5 bases and J by 9 bases, 11 bases remained unmatched. The CDR3 coding sequence is TGTGCCAGCAGTGGGACGACTAGCGGTAGTGGTGAGCAGTTCTTC. This codes for CASSGTTSGSGEQFF.

This rearrangement joins TRBV6-1 to TRBJ1-5; 7 nucleotides match TRBD1. Trimming removed 3 bases from V and 2 bases from J; junction bases left unmatched: 7. Germline CDR1 reads MNHNS; CDR2 reads SASEGT. The CDR3 loop spans 16 amino acids. The CDR3 loop is CASSDQTGYGNQPQHF. The CDR3 coding sequence is TGTGCCAGCAGTGACCAGACAGGGTATGGCAATCAGCCCCAGCATTTT.

V usage is TRBV13 and J usage is TRBJ2-2, with a weak D call TRBD2 (6 bases). Germline V gives CDR1 PRHDT, CDR2 FYEKMQ (reference sequence). The V and J ends lost 4 bases and 0 bases respectively, with 27 bases between them. The CDR3 totals 21 residues. CDR3: CASSSRLPSAGTTANTGELFF. The CDR3 DNA reads TGTGCCAGCAGCTCACGCCTGCCCTCAGCGGGCACCACCGCGAACACCGGGGAGCTGTTTTTT.

This chain connects TRBV10-3 to TRBJ2-7, with D unclear. In germline, CDR1 is ENHRY, CDR2 SYGVKD. V lost 0 bases and J lost 5, with 8 bases in between. This CDR3 comprises 13 residues. CDR3 residues: CAISESWIHEQYF. The DNA of the CDR3 is TGTGCCATCAGTGAGTCCTGGATCCACGAGCAGTACTTC.

V is TRBV7-9 and J is TRBJ2-4; a weak D match, TRBD2 (5 bases). This CDR3 comprises 15 residues. Germline CDR1 SEHNR, CDR2 FQNEAQ (reference sequence). Trimming cost V 1 base and J 1 base, with 8 bases left between them. CDR3 residues: CASSLGSVAKNIQYF. DNA for the CDR3: TGTGCCAGCAGCTTAGGTAGCGTGGCCAAAAACATTCAGTACTTC.

This chain links TRBV9 with TRBJ2-3; a weak D match, TRBD1 (6 bases). Germline CDR1 and CDR2: SGDLS and YYNGEE. Trimming left V 4 bases short and J 2 bases short, with 11 bases between. This CDR3 has 14 residues. CDR3 sequence reads: CASSPGHLTDTQYF. CDR3 in DNA: TGTGCCAGCAGCCCGGGACACCTCACAGATACGCAGTATTTT.

This clone occurred once. The rearrangement uses TRBV15 and TRBJ2-1; 8 positions match TRBD1. CDR3 length equals 15 residues. J was trimmed by 9 bases and V by 4 bases; bases with no gene match: 11. Germline lookup yields CDR1 LNHNV and CDR2 YYDKDF (reference sequence). CDR3 nucleotides: TGTGCCACCAGCACACCGGGACAGGTTCGTAGTGAGCAGTTCTTC. Its protein is CATSTPGQVRSEQFF.

V is TRBV5-1 and J is TRBJ1-1; D possibly corresponds to TRBD1 (6 bases). Germline lookup yields CDR1 SGHRS and CDR2 YFSETQ. CDR3 size: 16 residues. V lost 4 bases and J lost 0, with 16 bases in between. The CDR3 sequence is CASSPGWGDMNTEAFF. CDR3 nucleotide sequence: TGCGCCAGCAGCCCGGGTTGGGGGGACATGAACACTGAAGCTTTCTTT.